The rows below give T cell receptor beta chains drawn from one sample of a study of OX40 agonist ivuxolimab in advanced cancers. The protocol was immunoSEQ multiplex PCR, while the TCRdb copy is restricted to in-frame clones and leaves out a portion. The sample lists around 65,000 clones, 85% to 95% occurring once. Sequencing was performed on CD4+ or CD8+ T cells sorted from blood, taken in a trial of the OX40 agonist ivuxolimab. The receptor set was obtained from an adult with an advanced solid tumor such as melanoma, head and neck, liver or kidney cancer. CDR3s include the opening cysteine and the closing phenylalanine or tryptophan. A D gene is named only where the DNA matches it firmly. Expanded clones are given a class, and other clones once, few, many or no size at all.

J gene: TRBJ2-7
V gene: TRBV5-4
clone size: -
D gene: -
CDR3 DNA: TGTGCCAGCAGCTTGGATGGCTTCACCGAGCAGTACTTC
CDR3 protein: CASSLDGFTEQYF

J gene: TRBJ2-5
V gene: TRBV7-7
clone size: -
D gene: TRBD2
CDR3 DNA: TGTGCCAGCACTAGCGGGAGTCTTGAGACCCAGTACTTC
CDR3 protein: CASTSGSLETQYF

J gene: TRBJ1-2
V gene: TRBV6-5
clone size: -
D gene: -
CDR3 DNA: TGTGCCACCCAGTCTTTGGCAGGGATACATCGGGGCTACACCTTC
CDR3 protein: CATQSLAGIHRGYTF

J gene: TRBJ2-2
V gene: TRBV4-3
clone size: -
D gene: -
CDR3 DNA: TGCGCCAGCAGCCAAGGGGCCCTACGGTTTGGGGAGCTGTTTTTT
CDR3 protein: CASSQGALRFGELFF

J gene: TRBJ2-7
V gene: TRBV25-1
clone size: once
D gene: -
CDR3 DNA: TGTGCCAGCAGTTTAGGGGGCGAGCAGTACTTC
CDR3 protein: CASSLGGEQYF

J gene: TRBJ2-5
V gene: TRBV5-4
clone size: -
D gene: -
CDR3 DNA: TGTGCCAGCAGCTTGGCCGTCAATAGCGCCACTCAAGAGACCCAGTACTTC
CDR3 protein: CASSLAVNSATQETQYF

J gene: TRBJ2-3
V gene: TRBV11-2
clone size: -
D gene: -
CDR3 DNA: TGTGCCAGCAGCCCCCTCCCGGAGGGGCCCACAGATACGCAGTATTTT
CDR3 protein: CASSPLPEGPTDTQYF

J gene: TRBJ2-7
V gene: TRBV7-6
clone size: -
D gene: TRBD1
CDR3 DNA: TGTGCCAGCAGCTCCCGGGACAGCTACGAGCAGTACTTC
CDR3 protein: CASSSRDSYEQYF

J gene: TRBJ2-2
V gene: TRBV7-6
clone size: -
D gene: -
CDR3 DNA: TGTGCCAGCAGACAGCTATCGGTGTCCGGGGAGCTGTTTTTT
CDR3 protein: CASRQLSVSGELFF

J gene: TRBJ1-2
V gene: TRBV18
clone size: -
D gene: TRBD1
CDR3 DNA: TGTGCCAGCTCACCACCACAGGGGGTAAACTATGGCTACACCTTC
CDR3 protein: CASSPPQGVNYGYTF

J gene: TRBJ2-5
V gene: TRBV7-9
clone size: -
D gene: -
CDR3 DNA: TGTGCCAGCAGCTTACGGCAGGGCCGCCAAGAGACCCAGTACTTC
CDR3 protein: CASSLRQGRQETQYF

J gene: TRBJ2-7
V gene: TRBV12-5
clone size: -
D gene: TRBD1
CDR3 DNA: TGTGCTAGTGGCACGGGACAGCTTGAGCAGTACTTC
CDR3 protein: CASGTGQLEQYF

J gene: TRBJ2-7
V gene: TRBV6-1
clone size: -
D gene: -
CDR3 DNA: TGTGCCAGCAGTGAATTTCATGGGCAGAACTACGAGCAGTACTTC
CDR3 protein: CASSEFHGQNYEQYF

J gene: TRBJ2-7
V gene: TRBV6-1
clone size: -
D gene: -
CDR3 DNA: TGTGCCAGCAGTGAAGGTCCTACTAGCTTCGAGCAGTACTTC
CDR3 protein: CASSEGPTSFEQYF

J gene: TRBJ2-7
V gene: TRBV9
clone size: -
D gene: -
CDR3 DNA: TGTGCCAGCAGCGTGGGGACATCCTACGAGCAGTACTTC
CDR3 protein: CASSVGTSYEQYF

J gene: TRBJ2-7
V gene: TRBV7-6
clone size: -
D gene: TRBD1
CDR3 DNA: TGTGCCAGCAGCGCCAGGACAGGGGGCTACGAGCAGTACTTC
CDR3 protein: CASSARTGGYEQYF

J gene: TRBJ2-1
V gene: TRBV5-1
clone size: -
D gene: TRBD1
CDR3 DNA: TGCGCCAGCAGCGGGACAGGGGGCCACAATGAGCAGTTCTTC
CDR3 protein: CASSGTGGHNEQFF

J gene: TRBJ2-7
V gene: TRBV28
clone size: -
D gene: -
CDR3 DNA: TGTGCCAGCAGCGCGGGGGCCATATACGAGCAGTACTTC
CDR3 protein: CASSAGAIYEQYF

J gene: TRBJ2-1
V gene: TRBV28
clone size: -
D gene: TRBD2
CDR3 DNA: TGTGCCAGCAGTTTCGGCGGGAGGGCCAATGAGCAGTTCTTC
CDR3 protein: CASSFGGRANEQFF

J gene: TRBJ1-1
V gene: TRBV11-3
clone size: -
D gene: -
CDR3 DNA: TGTGCCAGCAGCGGAGAGCTGAACACTGAAGCTTTCTTT
CDR3 protein: CASSGELNTEAFF

J gene: TRBJ1-4
V gene: TRBV2
clone size: -
D gene: TRBD1
CDR3 DNA: TGTGCCAGTCGACAGGGACATAATGAAAAACTGTTTTTT
CDR3 protein: CASRQGHNEKLFF

J gene: TRBJ2-5
V gene: TRBV7-7
clone size: -
D gene: -
CDR3 DNA: TGTGCCAGCAGCTTACTCGACAGGAGCGGAGAGACCCAGTACTTC
CDR3 protein: CASSLLDRSGETQYF